This T cell receptor (beta chain) derives from a study of T cells in Graves' hyperthyroidism and ophthalmopathy. Graves' hyperthyroidism without ophthalmopathy progression within 18 months was termed stable. Extraction of PBMCs used more than 8.5 ml of fresh peripheral blood. Per germline, CDR1 SGHAT and CDR2 FQNNGV. Trimming took 0 bases from V and 4 from J; bases not matched to a gene: 9. The CDR3 is made up of 16 amino acids. Amplification of TCR beta CDR3 regions used RNA as the template. First-round RT-PCR with HTBI primers amplified the TCR CDR3 region. TCRdb ran MiXCR on the multiplex PCR reads and lists one entry per CDR3 protein. This table has approximately 510,000 distinct CDR3 sequences, around 21% appearing once. This clonotype was observed a single time.

The chain has TRBV11-2 and TRBJ2-7, with 7 bases aligning to TRBD2. Input material: blood. The receptor was derived from a man younger than 30 with Graves' hyperthyroidism. The CDR3 sequence: CASSLDLWLAEYEQYF. DNA for the CDR3: TGTGCCAGCAGCTTAGATCTTTGGCTAGCGGAATACGAGCAGTACTTC.